This passage covers 4 T cell receptor beta chains from one sample sequenced in a study of spatial heterogeneity in lung cancer. Which antigens these TCRs recognize remains unknown. Whole-study results and caveats: Counts that tracked tumor mutation counts were those of expanded intratumoral alpha and beta TCRs.

Sample time point: sample taken at primary tumor resection. One entry per CDR3 protein results from TCRdb running MiXCR on the 5' RACE reads. Among 15,000 or so distinct CDR3 sequences listed, 4% to 5% were seen once. Sequencing was performed on lung tumor tissue, taken at surgery. These receptors all stem from a female donor with early-stage non-small cell lung cancer.

This clonotype has ten or more counts. Since the library was made to target alpha chains, this beta chain is a stray read and its abundance is not meaningful. The V gene is TRBV12-3 or TRBV12-4, the J gene TRBJ2-7, with 7 bases that match TRBD1. Trimming took 8 bases from V and 0 from J; bases not matched to a gene: 7. The CDR3 has 14 residues. CDR3 in amino acids: CASADRDSSYEQYF. The CDR3 DNA sequence: TGTGCCAGCGCTGACAGGGATAGCTCCTACGAGCAGTACTTC.

By share, this clonotype ranks as medium-sized. A library made for alpha chains picked up this beta chain off target, so its size means little. The chain uses TRBV20-1 and TRBJ2-1; D is ambiguous. Germline V CDR1 and CDR2: DFQATT, SNEGSKA (reference sequence). The CDR3 has 16 amino acids. Trimming took off 4 bases at V and 0 bases at J, with 16 bases between the two ends. The CDR3: CSANPSGLSSYNEQFF. The CDR3 DNA is TGCAGTGCTAACCCCTCGGGCCTGAGCTCCTACAATGAGCAGTTCTTC.

This clonotype was observed a few times. The size of this beta chain means little, since it is a stray read in a library made for alpha chains. The chain joins TRBV15 to TRBJ1-5; TRBD1 might be the D (5 bases). Trimming cost V 0 bases and J 5 bases, with 17 bases left between them. The CDR3 sequence is 17 residues long. The germline V gene encodes CDR1 LNHNV and CDR2 YYDKDF (reference sequence). The CDR3 sequence: CATSRDLTASRDQPQHF. In DNA form, the CDR3 reads TGTGCCACCAGCAGAGATTTGACAGCTTCTCGGGATCAGCCCCAGCATTTT.

Details on this clonotype: This beta chain slipped into a library made for alpha chains as a stray read, so its size is not meaningful. The chain uses TRBV6-2 or TRBV6-3 and TRBJ2-7; D gene uncertain. V was cut by 4 bases and J by 3 bases, with 7 bases left in between. Per the germline V gene, CDR1 is MNHEY and CDR2 is SVGEGT. The CDR3 has 12 amino acids. CDR3: CASSWSHYEQYF. The CDR3 region has the DNA TGTGCCAGCAGTTGGAGCCACTACGAGCAGTACTTC.